These 23 T cell receptor beta chains were sequenced from one sample in a study of cytomegalovirus exposure and HLA in healthy donors. Amplification used 60 Vbeta primers and 13 Jbeta primers. The table came from immunoSEQ multiplex PCR; TCRdb's copy has only in-frame clones and leaves some out. The sample lists 90,000 to 110,000 clones, 75% occurring once. Input material: PBMCs. The origin of the receptors is a man aged 35-49 years in good health and CMV-seronegative.

This clone was seen a handful of times. The J gene is TRBJ1-5, the V gene TRBV6-6; possibly TRBD1 for D (6 bases). Per the germline V gene, CDR1 is MNHNY and CDR2 is SVGAGI (reference sequence). V was cut by 6 bases and J by 4 bases, with 13 bases left in between. The CDR3 extends over 14 amino acids. CDR3: CASSQPTGNQPQHF. CDR3 coding DNA: TGTGCCAGCAGCCAGCCGACAGGAAATCAGCCCCAGCATTTT.

The chain combines TRBV11-3 with TRBJ1-3; 7 bases line up with TRBD1. The ends lost 0 bases at V and 0 bases at J; junction bases unmatched: 8. Germline V CDR1 and CDR2: SGHNT, YENEEA. The CDR3 spans 18 residues. CDR3 region: CASSLDMYGTASGNTIYF. The CDR3 DNA reads as TGTGCCAGCAGCTTAGATATGTACGGGACAGCCTCTGGAAACACCATATATTTT.

This clone has only a few counts. This chain links TRBV7-9 with TRBJ1-1; possible D gene TRBD1, 5 bases. Deletions cut 5 bases from V and 0 bases from J, with 19 bases between. The CDR3 totals 17 residues. Germline CDR1 and CDR2: SEHNR and FQNEAQ (reference sequence). CDR3 loop: CASSPTQVTVMNTEAFF. The CDR3 DNA reads as TGTGCCAGCAGCCCTACACAAGTGACAGTCATGAACACTGAAGCTTTCTTT.

This clone occurred a few times. The chain couples TRBV28 to TRBJ2-7; a weak D match, TRBD1 (6 bases). The V gene lost 5 bases and the J gene lost 6 bases, with 11 bases spanning the gap. The germline CDR1 and CDR2 sequences are MDHEN and SYDVKM. This CDR3 contains 12 residues. As DNA, the CDR3 is TGTGCCAGCAGTCCCCAGGGGCTCGAGCAGTACTTC. This translates into CASSPQGLEQYF.

This clone was observed a single time. V and J are TRBV15 and TRBJ1-4, with D perhaps matching TRBD1 (6 bases). The CDR3 loop spans 15 amino acids. Deletions cut 3 bases from V and 1 base from J, with 9 bases between. Germline V gene sequence: CDR1 LNHNV, CDR2 YYDKDF (reference sequence). The CDR3 spells CATSSGQITNEKLFF. In DNA, the CDR3 is TGTGCCACCAGCAGTGGACAGATAACTAATGAAAAACTGTTTTTT.

This chain uses TRBV6-4 with TRBJ2-3; 8 nucleotides align to TRBD2. CDR3 length: 17 amino acids. Germline loops: CDR1 MRHNA, CDR2 SNTAGT. V dropped 0 bases and J dropped 3; count of bases not matched to a gene: 8. For the CDR3, the DNA is TGTGCCAGCAGTGACTCAGAAAGCGGGAGAGAGACAGATACGCAGTATTTT. As protein: CASSDSESGRETDTQYF.

The chain carries TRBV7-8 and TRBJ2-1, with 8 bases that match TRBD1. Losses at the gene ends were 2 bases for V and 4 bases for J; bases not matched to a gene: 4. CDR1 and CDR2 from the germline V gene are SGHVS and FQNEAQ. CDR3 size: 15 residues. CDR3 sequence (DNA): TGTGCCAGCAGCTTATCAGGGGGCCCGTACAATGAGCAGTTCTTC. Protein: CASSLSGGPYNEQFF.

V usage is TRBV9 and J usage is TRBJ2-5; unclear D gene. The CDR3 length is 15 residues. V was pared by 4 bases and J by 2 bases, with 15 bases between. Germline V gene sequence: CDR1 SGDLS, CDR2 YYNGEE. The CDR3 DNA is TGTGCCAGCAGCCCCACCCCACAGTCTCAAGAGACCCAGTACTTC. It codes for CASSPTPQSQETQYF.

The chain recombines TRBV9 with TRBJ2-3, with TRBD2 identical over 11 bases. Trimming at V came to 4 bases and at J to 6 bases, leaving 7 bases not matched to a gene. From germline, CDR1 is SGDLS and CDR2 YYNGEE. The CDR3 covers 15 residues. The CDR3 spells CASSLSGGAGDTQYF. CDR3 bases: TGTGCCAGCAGCCTTAGCGGGGGGGCAGGGGATACGCAGTATTTT. The full variable domain, rest sourced from reference TRBV9 and TRBJ2-3, is DSGVTQTPKHLITATGQRVTLRCSPRSGDLSVYWYQQSLDQGLQFLIQYYNGEERAKGNILERFSAQQFPDLHSELNLSSLELGDSALYFCASSLSGGAGDTQYFGPGTRLTVL.

The sample holds a few counts of this clone. V gene TRBV6-5 combines with J gene TRBJ1-2, with 7 nucleotides matching TRBD1. The CDR3 loop spans 14 amino acids. Germline CDR1 and CDR2: MNHEY and SVGAGI. The J segment lost 8 bases and the V segment lost 0 bases, leaving 6 bases of the junction unmatched. In DNA form, the CDR3 reads TGTGCCAGCAGTTACTCGACAGGGCGTCGGGGCTACACCTTC. It specifies CASSYSTGRRGYTF.

This chain links TRBV10-3 with TRBJ1-2; D is unclear. This CDR3 has 13 residues. V was pared by 6 bases and J by 0 bases, with 8 bases between. CDR1 and CDR2 (germline): ENHRY, SYGVKD. CDR3 coding DNA: TGTGCCATCAGCACAGAGTCTAACTATGGCTACACCTTC. It encodes CAISTESNYGYTF.

This clone was observed a single time. The genes are TRBV25-1 and TRBJ1-6, with D maybe TRBD1 (6 bases). V was pared by 10 bases and J by 7 bases, with 17 bases between. CDR3 size: 14 residues. Germline CDR1 is MGHDK and CDR2 is SYGVNS. The CDR3 is CATWGGAQNSPLHF. The CDR3 coding sequence is TGTGCCACGTGGGGGGGGGCGCAAAATTCACCCCTCCACTTT.

The count of this clone is one. One end of the junction does not line up with germline, which may come from a read error. The gene calls are TRBV7-9 and TRBJ1-1; D remains unclear. Per the germline V gene, CDR1 is SEHNR and CDR2 is FQNEAQ (reference sequence). CDR3 length: 9 residues. In DNA form, the CDR3 reads TGTTCCAGCAGCCTTGAAGCTTTCTTT. Its protein product is CSSSLEAFF.

This chain connects TRBV5-6 to TRBJ2-1; maybe TRBD2 (5 bases). CDR1 is SGHDT and CDR2 is YYEEEE in the germline V gene. The CDR3 runs to 16 residues. V lost 3 bases and J lost 1, with 14 bases in between. Here the CDR3 reads CASSWRRQKSYNEQFF. CDR3 coding DNA: TGTGCCAGCAGCTGGAGGCGGCAGAAATCCTACAATGAGCAGTTCTTC.

The J gene is TRBJ1-1, the V gene TRBV10-1; perhaps TRBD1 as D (5 bases). Germline V gene sequence: CDR1 WNHNN, CDR2 SYGVQD (reference sequence). V lost 8 bases, J lost 0 bases, and 19 bases lay in between. The CDR3 contains 16 residues. This CDR3 is CASSVGGSGLNTEAFF. The CDR3 coding sequence is TGCGCCAGCTCTGTCGGTGGGTCAGGGCTGAACACTGAAGCTTTCTTT.

Comments on this clone: One end of the junction does not line up with germline, which may come from a read error. This chain links TRBV7-9 with TRBJ1-6; a possible D gene is TRBD1 (5 bases). The CDR3 totals 15 residues. Per germline, CDR1 SEHNR and CDR2 FQNEAQ (reference sequence). This CDR3 reads CSSSEGQNYNSPLHF. Written as DNA, the CDR3 is TGTTCCAGCAGCGAAGGACAAAACTATAATTCACCCCTCCACTTT.

This clone was recorded only once. The chain combines TRBV7-2 with TRBJ1-2, with 7 bases lining up with TRBD1. V was pared by 4 bases and J by 5 bases, with 7 bases of the junction left unmatched. The germline V gene encodes CDR1 SGHTA and CDR2 FQGNSA. This CDR3 is built from 14 residues. The CDR3 sequence is CASSSGTEWYGYTF. As DNA, the CDR3 is TGTGCCAGCAGCTCTGGGACAGAATGGTATGGCTACACCTTC.

The V call is TRBV14, the J call TRBJ2-7, with TRBD1 identical over 9 bases. This CDR3 is built from 14 residues. The V segment lost 5 bases and the J segment 6 bases; nucleotides outside the gene matches: 8. CDR1 and CDR2 (germline): SGHDN, FVKESK. CDR3 coding DNA: TGTGCCAGCAGCTGGAGGGACAGGGCTTCCGAGCAGTACTTC. Its translation: CASSWRDRASEQYF. The variable domain in full, completed from reference TRBV14 and TRBJ2-7, reads EAGVTQFPSHSVIEKGQTVTLRCDPISGHDNLYWYRRVMGKEIKFLLHFVKESKQDESGMPNNRFLAERTGGTYSTLKVQPAELEDSGVYFCASSWRDRASEQYFGPGTRLTVT.

The chain has TRBV21-1 and TRBJ1-1. TRBV21-1 is designated a pseudogene. CDR3 size: 14 residues. The DNA of the CDR3 is TGTGCCAGCGCGCCCGGCGGGGGGTGGACTGAAGCTTTCTTT. Its protein is CASAPGGGWTEAFF.

This chain connects TRBV28 to TRBJ2-3; the match to TRBD1 covers 8 bases. J was trimmed by 2 bases and V by 10 bases; bases with no gene match: 5. From germline, CDR1 is MDHEN and CDR2 SYDVKM. The CDR3 extends over 13 amino acids. The CDR3 nucleotides are TGTGCCACAGGGGACAGGATCACAGATACGCAGTATTTT. It translates to CATGDRITDTQYF.

This sequence joins TRBV7-9 and TRBJ2-1; 10 nucleotides match TRBD2. Unmatched junction bases numbered 3, after V lost 1 base and J lost 6 bases. The CDR3 extends over 15 amino acids. Germline CDR1 and CDR2: SEHNR and FQNEAQ (reference sequence). The CDR3 DNA follows: TGTGCCAGCAGCTTAGGGCTAGCGGGGGTCAATGAGCAGTTCTTC. This gives the protein CASSLGLAGVNEQFF.

The genes are TRBV28 and TRBJ2-7, with TRBD2 matching 8 bases. The V gene's germline CDR1 is MDHEN and CDR2 SYDVKM. There are 15 residues in the CDR3. The V gene end was trimmed by 10 bases and the J gene end by 1 base; junction bases not matched to a gene: 12. The CDR3 coding sequence is TGTGCCATCCGGGGGGGAGAGACACTTTCCTACGAGCAGTACTTC. Amino acid sequence: CAIRGGETLSYEQYF.

The rearrangement uses TRBV4-1 and TRBJ2-5, with 11 bases lining up with TRBD2. The J call is uncertain, as TRBJ2-7 better fits the DNA end. The CDR3 consists of 16 residues. Per the germline V gene, CDR1 is MGHRA and CDR2 is YSYEKL. The CDR3 region is CASSPGLAEPSYEQYF. CDR3 coding DNA: TGCGCCAGCAGCCCGGGACTAGCGGAACCCTCCTACGAGCAGTACTTC.